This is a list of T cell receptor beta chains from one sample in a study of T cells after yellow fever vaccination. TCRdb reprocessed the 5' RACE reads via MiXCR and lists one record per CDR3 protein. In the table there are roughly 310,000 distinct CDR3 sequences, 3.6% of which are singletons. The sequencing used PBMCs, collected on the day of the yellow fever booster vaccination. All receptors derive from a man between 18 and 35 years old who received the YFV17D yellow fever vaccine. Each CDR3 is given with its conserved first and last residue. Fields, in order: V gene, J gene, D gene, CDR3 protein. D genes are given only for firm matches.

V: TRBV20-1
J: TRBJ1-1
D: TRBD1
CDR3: CSAKLTGDGCCTEAFF

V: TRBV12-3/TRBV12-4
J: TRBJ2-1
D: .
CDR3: CASSLPGAAYNEQFF

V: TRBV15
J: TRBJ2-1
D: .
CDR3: CATSRVIGNEQFF

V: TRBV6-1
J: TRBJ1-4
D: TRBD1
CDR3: CASSLTGGDEKLFF

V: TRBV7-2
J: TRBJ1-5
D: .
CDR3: CASGDNNQPQHF

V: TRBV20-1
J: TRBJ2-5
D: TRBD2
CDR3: CSARFAGGAGETQYF

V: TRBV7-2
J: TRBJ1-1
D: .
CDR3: CASSLSLSTVFF

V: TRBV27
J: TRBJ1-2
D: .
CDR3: CASSSRLRVPYGYTF

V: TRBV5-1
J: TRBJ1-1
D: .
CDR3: CASSFVGNTEAFF

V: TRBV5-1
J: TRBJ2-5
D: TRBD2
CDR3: CASSFQRGVQETQYF

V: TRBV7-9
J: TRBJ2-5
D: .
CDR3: CASSPRTTETQYF

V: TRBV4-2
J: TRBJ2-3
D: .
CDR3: CASSQEEGARPDTQYF

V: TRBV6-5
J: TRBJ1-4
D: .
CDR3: CASRPTFATNEKLFF

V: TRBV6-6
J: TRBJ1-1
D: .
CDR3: CASSYARGRRANTEAFF

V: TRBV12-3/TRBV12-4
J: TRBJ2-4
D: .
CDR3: CASTPWGQDIQYF

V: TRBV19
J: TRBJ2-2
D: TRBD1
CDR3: CASSRDRGLGELFF

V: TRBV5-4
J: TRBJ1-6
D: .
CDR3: CASSLALSPPLHF

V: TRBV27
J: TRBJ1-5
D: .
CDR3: CASRSGLAGQPQHF

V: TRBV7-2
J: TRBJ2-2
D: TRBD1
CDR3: CASSKDRVAGELFF

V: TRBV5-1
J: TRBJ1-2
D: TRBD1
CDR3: CASSLEDRSYGYTF

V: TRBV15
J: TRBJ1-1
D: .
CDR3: CATSRVKGTSRNTEAFF

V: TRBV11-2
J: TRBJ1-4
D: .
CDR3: CASSARGGARDNEKLFF

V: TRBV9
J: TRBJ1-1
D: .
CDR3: CASSVGTGRSSNTEAFF

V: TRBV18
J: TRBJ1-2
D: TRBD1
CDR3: CASSPRQGGNYGYTF

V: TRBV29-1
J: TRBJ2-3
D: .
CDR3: CSVGALGTDTQYF

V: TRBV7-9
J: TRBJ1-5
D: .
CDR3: CASSLLGDQPQHF

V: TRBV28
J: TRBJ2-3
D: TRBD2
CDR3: CASSFRLASGTQYF

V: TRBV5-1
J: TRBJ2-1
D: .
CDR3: CASSRTRDKQFF

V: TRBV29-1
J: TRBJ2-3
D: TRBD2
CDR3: CSTRLAGFADTQYF

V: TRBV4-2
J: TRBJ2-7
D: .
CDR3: CASSQVGGFGYEQYF

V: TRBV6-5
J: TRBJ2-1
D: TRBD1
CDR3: CASSYSRTGGLNEQFF

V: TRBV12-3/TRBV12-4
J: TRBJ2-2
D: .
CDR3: CASSLRLNTGELFF

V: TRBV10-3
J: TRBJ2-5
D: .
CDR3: CAISESGTVAHF

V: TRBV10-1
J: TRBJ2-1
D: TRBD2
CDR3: CASSDAGGAYNEQFF

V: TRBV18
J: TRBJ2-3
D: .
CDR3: CASSPPSARTDTQYF

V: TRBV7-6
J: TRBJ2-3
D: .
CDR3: CASSKISTDTQYF

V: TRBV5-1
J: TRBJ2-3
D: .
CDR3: CASRGGPPTDTQYF

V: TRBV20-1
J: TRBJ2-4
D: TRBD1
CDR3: CSATGQGNIQYF

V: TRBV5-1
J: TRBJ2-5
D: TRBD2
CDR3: CASRPGLASETQYF

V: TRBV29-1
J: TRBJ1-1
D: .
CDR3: CSVERDPGTEAFF

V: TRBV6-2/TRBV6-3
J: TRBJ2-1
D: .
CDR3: CASTQKGFSYNEQFF

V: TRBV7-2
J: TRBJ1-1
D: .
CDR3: CASSAHRTDNTEAFF